These T cell receptor beta chains were read from a single sample in a study of T cells in localized non-small cell lung cancer. Clones were read by immunoSEQ multiplex PCR, and TCRdb kept only the in-frame ones, dropping some. The sample consists of 50,000 to 60,000 clones, more than 85% of them appearing once. The material was PBMCs, obtained before any cancer treatment. These receptors all stem from a female donor with stage II lung adenocarcinoma. Both conserved end residues are part of each CDR3. Each record gives: J gene, V gene, CDR3 length, clone size, D gene, CDR3 DNA, CDR3 protein. The D gene is left open where the match is weak. Expanded clones get a size class; other rows say once, few or many, or leave the size out.

J: TRBJ2-1
V: TRBV28
length: 16
size: NA
D: NA
DNA: TGTGCCAGCACCGAAGGGGGGGGCGGGGCCTACAATGAGCAGTTCTTC
CDR3: CASTEGGGGAYNEQFF

J: TRBJ2-5
V: TRBV6-1
length: 13
size: NA
D: NA
DNA: TGTGCCAGCCGCTACAGGGCCCAAGAGACCCAGTACTTC
CDR3: CASRYRAQETQYF

J: TRBJ1-1
V: TRBV7-9
length: 14
size: NA
D: TRBD1
DNA: TGTGCCAGCAGCCGTAACCAGGGGGACTTTGAAGCTTTCTTT
CDR3: CASSRNQGDFEAFF

J: TRBJ2-1
V: TRBV10-3
length: 14
size: NA
D: TRBD2
DNA: TGTGCCATCTTAGCGGGGGGCCTATACAATGAGCAGTTCTTC
CDR3: CAILAGGLYNEQFF

J: TRBJ1-2
V: TRBV18
length: 15
size: few
D: NA
DNA: TGTGCCAGCTCACTCCCGGCAGGGCCCTATAGTGGCTACACCTTC
CDR3: CASSLPAGPYSGYTF

J: TRBJ1-1
V: TRBV5-4
length: 15
size: NA
D: NA
DNA: TGTGCCAGCAGCCCCGGGCGCGGGGAGTACACTGAAGCTTTCTTT
CDR3: CASSPGRGEYTEAFF

J: TRBJ2-7
V: TRBV15
length: 14
size: NA
D: NA
DNA: TGTGCCACCAGCAGAGATCGGACGGGCTACGAGCAGTACTTC
CDR3: CATSRDRTGYEQYF

J: TRBJ1-2
V: TRBV7-2
length: 13
size: once
D: NA
DNA: TGTGCCAGCAGCTTAGCCAGGGTGGAGGGCTACACCTTC
CDR3: CASSLARVEGYTF

J: TRBJ1-2
V: TRBV27
length: 15
size: once
D: NA
DNA: TGTGCCAGCAGTTTAAGGGGGTCTCACCTCTATGGCTACACCTTC
CDR3: CASSLRGSHLYGYTF

J: TRBJ2-6
V: TRBV19
length: 16
size: NA
D: NA
DNA: TGTGCCAGTAGCCGTAGTCTAAGCTCTGGGGCCAACGTCCTGACTTTC
CDR3: CASSRSLSSGANVLTF

J: TRBJ2-5
V: TRBV5-1
length: 12
size: NA
D: NA
DNA: TGCGCCAGCAGCCCGACTGGAGAGACCCAGTACTTC
CDR3: CASSPTGETQYF